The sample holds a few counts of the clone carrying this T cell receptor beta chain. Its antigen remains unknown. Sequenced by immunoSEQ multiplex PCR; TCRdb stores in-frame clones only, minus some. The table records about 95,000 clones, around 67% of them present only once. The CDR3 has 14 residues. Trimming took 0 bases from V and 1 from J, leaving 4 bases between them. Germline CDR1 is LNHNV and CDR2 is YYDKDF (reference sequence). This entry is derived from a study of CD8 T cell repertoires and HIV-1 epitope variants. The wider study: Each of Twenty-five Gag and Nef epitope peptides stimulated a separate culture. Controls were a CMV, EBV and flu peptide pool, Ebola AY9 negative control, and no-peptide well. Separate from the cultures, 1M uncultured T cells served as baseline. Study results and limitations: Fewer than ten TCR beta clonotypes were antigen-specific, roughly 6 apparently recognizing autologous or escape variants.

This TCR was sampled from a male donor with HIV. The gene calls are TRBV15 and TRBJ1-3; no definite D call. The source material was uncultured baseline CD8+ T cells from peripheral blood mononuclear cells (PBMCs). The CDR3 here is CATSRERSGNTIYF. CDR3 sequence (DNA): TGTGCCACCAGCAGAGAGAGGTCTGGAAACACCATATATTTT.